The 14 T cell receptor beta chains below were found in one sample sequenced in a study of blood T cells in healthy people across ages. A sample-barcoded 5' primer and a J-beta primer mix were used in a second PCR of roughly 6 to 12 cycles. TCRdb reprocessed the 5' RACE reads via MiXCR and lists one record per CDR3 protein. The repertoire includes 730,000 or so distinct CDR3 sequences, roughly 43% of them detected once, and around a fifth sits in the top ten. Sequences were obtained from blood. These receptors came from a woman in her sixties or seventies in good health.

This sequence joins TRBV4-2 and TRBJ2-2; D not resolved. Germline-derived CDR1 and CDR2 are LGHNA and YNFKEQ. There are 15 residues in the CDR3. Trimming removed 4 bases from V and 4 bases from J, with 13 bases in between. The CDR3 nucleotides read TGTGCCAGCAGCCCTCCCGAACGGTCCACCGGGGAGCTGTTTTTT. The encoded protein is CASSPPERSTGELFF.

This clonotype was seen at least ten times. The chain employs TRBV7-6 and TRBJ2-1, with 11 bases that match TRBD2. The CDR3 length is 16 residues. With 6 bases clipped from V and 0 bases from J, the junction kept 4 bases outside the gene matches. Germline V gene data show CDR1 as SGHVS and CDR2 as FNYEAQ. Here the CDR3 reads CASSPGTSGSYNEQFF. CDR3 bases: TGTGCCAGCAGTCCCGGGACTAGCGGCTCCTACAATGAGCAGTTCTTC.

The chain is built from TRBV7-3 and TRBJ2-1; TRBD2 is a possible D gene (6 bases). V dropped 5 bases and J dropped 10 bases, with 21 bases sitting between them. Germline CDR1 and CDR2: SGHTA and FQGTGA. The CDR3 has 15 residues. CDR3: CASSPSGLGPDEQFF. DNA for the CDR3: TGTGCCAGCAGCCCTTCGGGACTCGGGCCCGACGAGCAGTTCTTC.

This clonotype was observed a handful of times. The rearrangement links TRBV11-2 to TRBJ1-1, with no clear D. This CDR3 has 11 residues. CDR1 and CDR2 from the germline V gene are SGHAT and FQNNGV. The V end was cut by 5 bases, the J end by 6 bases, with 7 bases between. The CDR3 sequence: CASSGGAEAFF. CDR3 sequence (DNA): TGTGCCAGCAGCGGCGGAGCTGAAGCTTTCTTT. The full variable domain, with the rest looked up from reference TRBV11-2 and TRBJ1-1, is EAGVAQSPRYKIIEKRQSVAFWCNPISGHATLYWYQQILGQGPKLLIQFQNNGVVDDSQLPKDRFSAERLKGVDSTLKIQPAKLEDSAVYLCASSGGAEAFFGQGTRLTVV.

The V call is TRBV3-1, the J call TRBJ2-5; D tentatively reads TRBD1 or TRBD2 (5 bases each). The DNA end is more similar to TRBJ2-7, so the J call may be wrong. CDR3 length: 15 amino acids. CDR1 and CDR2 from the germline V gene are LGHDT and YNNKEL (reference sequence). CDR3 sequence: CASSPRGPEIHEQYF. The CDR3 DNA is TGTGCCAGCAGCCCTAGGGGACCAGAGATACACGAGCAGTACTTC.

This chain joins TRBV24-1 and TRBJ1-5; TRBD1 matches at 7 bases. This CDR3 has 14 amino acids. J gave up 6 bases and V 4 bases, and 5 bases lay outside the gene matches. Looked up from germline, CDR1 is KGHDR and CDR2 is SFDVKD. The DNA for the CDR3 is TGTGCCACCAGTGAAGCAGGGGGAGGTCAGCCCCAGCATTTT. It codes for CATSEAGGGQPQHF.

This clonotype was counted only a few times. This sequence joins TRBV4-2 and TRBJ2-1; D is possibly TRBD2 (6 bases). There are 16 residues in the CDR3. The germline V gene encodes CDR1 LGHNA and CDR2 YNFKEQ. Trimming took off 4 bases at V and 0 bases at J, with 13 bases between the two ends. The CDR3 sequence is CASSPLAGTSYNEQFF. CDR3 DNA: TGTGCCAGCAGCCCTTTGGCGGGGACCTCCTACAATGAGCAGTTCTTC.

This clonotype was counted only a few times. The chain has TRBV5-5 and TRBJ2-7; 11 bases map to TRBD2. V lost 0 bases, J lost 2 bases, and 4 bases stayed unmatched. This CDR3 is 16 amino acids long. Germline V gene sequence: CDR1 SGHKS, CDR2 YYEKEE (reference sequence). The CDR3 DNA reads TGTGCCAGCAGCTTGGCCAAGACTAGCGGGGCCTACGAGCAGTACTTC. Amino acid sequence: CASSLAKTSGAYEQYF.

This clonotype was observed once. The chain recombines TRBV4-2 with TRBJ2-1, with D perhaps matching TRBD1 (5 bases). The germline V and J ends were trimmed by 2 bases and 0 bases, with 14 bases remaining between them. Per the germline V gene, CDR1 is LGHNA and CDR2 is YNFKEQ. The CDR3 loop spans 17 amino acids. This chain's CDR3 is CASSQSPIGDSYNEQFF. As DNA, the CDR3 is TGTGCCAGCAGCCAAAGTCCTATAGGGGACTCCTACAATGAGCAGTTCTTC.

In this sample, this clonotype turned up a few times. CDR3 coding DNA: TGCAGTGCTAGACCTAGCGGGAGAGGTTGGGATACGCAGTATTTT. The encoded protein is CSARPSGRGWDTQYF. V is TRBV20-1 and J is TRBJ2-3; TRBD2 matches at 10 bases. Per germline, CDR1 DFQATT and CDR2 SNEGSKA (reference sequence). The CDR3 covers 15 residues. Trimming took 2 bases from V and 6 from J; bases not matched to a gene: 8.

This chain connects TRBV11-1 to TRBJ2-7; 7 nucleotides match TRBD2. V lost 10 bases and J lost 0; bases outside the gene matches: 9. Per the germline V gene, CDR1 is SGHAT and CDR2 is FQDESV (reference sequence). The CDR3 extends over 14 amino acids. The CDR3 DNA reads TGTGCCACGGGACTCGGCGGGAGCTCCTACGAGCAGTACTTC. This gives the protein CATGLGGSSYEQYF.

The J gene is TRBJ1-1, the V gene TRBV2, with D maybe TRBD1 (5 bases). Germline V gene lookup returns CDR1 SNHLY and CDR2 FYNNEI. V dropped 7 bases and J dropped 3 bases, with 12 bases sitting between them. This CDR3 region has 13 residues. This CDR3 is CASKGILDTEAFF. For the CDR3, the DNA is TGTGCCAGCAAGGGGATACTGGACACTGAAGCTTTCTTT.

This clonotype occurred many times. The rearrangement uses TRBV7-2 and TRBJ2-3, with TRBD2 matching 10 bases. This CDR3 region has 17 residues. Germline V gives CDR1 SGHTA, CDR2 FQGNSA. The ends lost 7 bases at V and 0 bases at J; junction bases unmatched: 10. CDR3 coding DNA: TGTGCCAGCACCCTTCTGACTAGCGGGTATAGCACAGATACGCAGTATTTT. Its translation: CASTLLTSGYSTDTQYF.

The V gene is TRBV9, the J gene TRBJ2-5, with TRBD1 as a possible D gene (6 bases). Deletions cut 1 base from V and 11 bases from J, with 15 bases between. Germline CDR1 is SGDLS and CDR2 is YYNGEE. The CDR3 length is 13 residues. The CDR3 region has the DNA TGTGCCAGCAGCGTAACAGGGATCGGTGAGCAGTACTTC. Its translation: CASSVTGIGEQYF.